The rows below give T cell receptor beta chains drawn from one sample of a study of blood T cell repertoires in COVID-19. Profiling relied on immunoSEQ multiplex PCR, and the TCRdb table lists in-frame clones only, not all of them. The data show some 91,000 clones, about nine tenths seen once. Sequencing was performed on peripheral blood. These receptors all stem from a man in his fifties or sixties with acute or convalescent COVID-19. CDR3s include the opening cysteine and the closing phenylalanine or tryptophan. The D gene is left open where the match is weak. Some rows have no size entry. The others give once, few or many, or a class for an expanded clone.

13,TRBV2,.,TRBJ1-6,.,CATLGGVNSPLHF,TGTGCCACCCTGGGAGGGGTAAATTCACCCCTCCACTTT
16,TRBV19,TRBD1,TRBJ1-6,once,CASSMDRGVGNSPLHF,TGTGCCAGTAGTATGGACAGGGGCGTAGGGAATTCACCCCTCCACTTT
12,TRBV30,.,TRBJ1-1,.,CAWTLSGPEAFF,TGTGCCTGGACCCTCTCTGGGCCTGAAGCTTTCTTT
17,TRBV19,TRBD2,TRBJ2-5,.,CASSISSGGGRKETQYF,TGTGCCAGTAGTATTAGTTCGGGCGGGGGAAGAAAAGAGACCCAGTACTTC
11,TRBV9,.,TRBJ1-1,.,CASSPRAEAFF,TGTGCCAGCAGCCCCCGCGCTGAAGCTTTCTTT
12,TRBV19,.,TRBJ2-1,once,CASSIYGSEQFF,TGTGCCAGTAGTATATATGGGAGTGAGCAGTTCTTC
13,TRBV6-5,TRBD1,TRBJ1-6,.,CASGYRGNSPLHF,TGTGCCAGCGGATACAGGGGGAATTCACCCCTCCACTTT
16,TRBV9,.,TRBJ1-1,.,CASSVGSPTENTEAFF,TGTGCCAGCAGCGTAGGGTCCCCCACAGAGAACACTGAAGCTTTCTTT
13,TRBV7-2,.,TRBJ2-3,.,CASSPSSKVTQYF,TGTGCCAGCAGCCCGAGCTCTAAAGTAACGCAGTATTTT
13,TRBV25-1,.,TRBJ1-2,.,CASSLAQNYGYTF,TGTGCCAGCAGTTTAGCGCAGAACTATGGCTACACCTTC
14,TRBV5-1,.,TRBJ1-4,.,CASSLRDTDEKLFF,TGCGCCAGCAGCTTGCGGGATACCGATGAAAAACTGTTTTTT
12,TRBV12-3/TRBV12-4,.,TRBJ1-1,few,CASSLNRVEAFF,TGTGCCAGCAGTTTAAACAGGGTTGAAGCTTTCTTT
14,TRBV6-5,.,TRBJ1-1,.,CASNNRELHTEAFF,TGTGCCAGCAACAACAGGGAGTTGCACACTGAAGCTTTCTTT
15,TRBV18,.,TRBJ2-7,.,CASSPNRQRSYEQYF,TGTGCCAGCTCACCAAACAGACAACGCTCCTACGAGCAGTACTTC
11,TRBV20-1,.,TRBJ1-1,.,CSANRDGVAFF,TGCAGTGCTAACAGGGACGGGGTAGCTTTCTTT
13,TRBV5-1,.,TRBJ1-4,.,CASSPFGGEKLFF,TGCGCCAGCAGCCCCTTCGGGGGGGAAAAACTGTTTTTT
12,TRBV12-3/TRBV12-4,TRBD1,TRBJ2-7,.,CASSRGQGLSYF,TGTGCCAGCAGTAGAGGACAGGGATTGTCATACTTC
16,TRBV4-1,.,TRBJ2-7,.,CASSQGEDSSSYEQYF,TGCGCCAGCAGCCAAGGTGAAGATAGCTCCTCCTACGAGCAGTACTTC
15,TRBV5-6,.,TRBJ1-1,.,CASRRMTGLNTEAFF,TGTGCCAGCAGGAGGATGACAGGCCTGAACACTGAAGCTTTCTTT
13,TRBV30,.,TRBJ1-2,.,CAWNRGDQHGYTF,TGTGCCTGGAATAGGGGTGATCAACATGGCTACACCTTC
19,TRBV7-9,TRBD1,TRBJ2-1,.,CASSLYRQGAGSSYNEQFF,TGTGCCAGCAGCTTATACCGACAGGGGGCCGGAAGCTCCTACAATGAGCAGTTCTTC
16,TRBV19,.,TRBJ1-1,.,CASSIGWVEESTEAFF,TGTGCCAGTAGTATCGGGTGGGTTGAGGAGAGCACTGAAGCTTTCTTT
15,TRBV11-3,.,TRBJ2-2,.,CASSMTETNTGELFF,TGTGCCAGCAGCATGACAGAGACGAACACCGGGGAGCTGTTTTTT
18,TRBV5-5,TRBD2,TRBJ2-1,.,CASSPLGTSGGARNEQFF,TGTGCCAGCAGCCCCCTTGGGACTAGCGGGGGGGCTCGCAATGAGCAGTTCTTC
16,TRBV30,.,TRBJ1-2,.,CAWSVSFRPGNYGYTF,TGTGCCTGGAGTGTATCGTTTAGGCCGGGGAACTATGGCTACACCTTC
16,TRBV3-1/TRBV3-2,.,TRBJ2-5,.,CASSTRLISRQETQYF,TGTGCCAGCAGCACCCGTCTGATTAGCCGACAAGAGACCCAGTACTTC
16,TRBV15,.,TRBJ1-1,.,CATSRDYAVTDTEAFF,TGTGCCACCAGCAGAGATTACGCAGTTACCGACACTGAAGCTTTCTTT
14,TRBV7-9,TRBD1,TRBJ2-1,.,CASSPTGGSDEQFF,TGTGCCAGCAGCCCCACAGGGGGCTCCGATGAGCAGTTCTTC
15,TRBV5-8,.,TRBJ1-5,.,CASSLGQVVNQPQHF,TGTGCCAGCAGCTTGGGACAGGTCGTCAATCAGCCCCAGCATTTT
16,TRBV19,.,TRBJ1-4,few,CASSPLSGRANEKLFF,TGTGCCAGTAGCCCACTCTCAGGGAGGGCTAATGAAAAACTGTTTTTT
15,TRBV19,.,TRBJ1-4,.,CASSPYRKTNEKLFF,TGTGCCAGTAGTCCTTACAGGAAGACTAATGAAAAACTGTTTTTT
14,TRBV6-2/TRBV6-3,.,TRBJ1-3,once,CASSYQRSGNTIYF,TGTGCCAGCAGTTACCAGCGCTCTGGAAACACCATATATTTT
13,TRBV7-2,.,TRBJ2-1,.,CASSSNLYNEQFF,TGTGCCAGCAGCTCCAACTTGTACAATGAGCAGTTCTTC